Following are 18 T cell receptor beta chains from one sample sequenced in a study of shared clonotypes between healthy human individuals. Using immunoSEQ multiplex PCR, the repertoire was profiled, and TCRdb retains in-frame clones only, with some absent. The sample has 2 million to 2.5 million clones, 85% to 95% seen once; the top ten hold 0.37%. The sequenced sample was naive CD4+ T cells from PBMCs. Subset denoted: CD45RA+ positively selected. The receptor set was obtained from a young man in good health. Some clones in this sample may be carry-over from other donors' samples.

The chain links TRBV5-1 to TRBJ1-1, with a weak D call TRBD1 (5 bases). Germline V gene lookup returns CDR1 SGHRS and CDR2 YFSETQ. The CDR3 has 15 residues. V dropped 4 bases and J dropped 1 base, with 14 bases sitting between them. The CDR3 DNA sequence: TGCGCCAGCAGCCCGGGACCGCTCGGGAACACTGAAGCTTTCTTT. This translates into CASSPGPLGNTEAFF.

The chain links TRBV27 to TRBJ1-5; 7 bases align to TRBD1. The J segment lost 3 bases and the V segment lost 5 bases, leaving 7 bases of the junction unmatched. This CDR3 has 15 residues. From germline, CDR1 is MNHEY and CDR2 SMNVEV (reference sequence). The CDR3: CASSRQGSYNQPQHF. CDR3 bases: TGTGCCAGCAGTCGACAGGGAAGCTACAATCAGCCCCAGCATTTT.

Concerning this clone itself: Other DNA sequences of this sample code for an identical CDR3. The CDR3 sequence is CASSLGLAKNIQYF. The CDR3 DNA reads TGCGCCAGCAGCTTAGGACTAGCCAAAAACATTCAGTACTTC. The chain is built from TRBV5-1 and TRBJ2-4; D is perhaps TRBD2 (5 bases). This CDR3 contains 14 residues. Per the germline V gene, CDR1 is SGHRS and CDR2 is YFSETQ. V dropped 2 bases and J dropped 0 bases, with 6 bases sitting between them.

This clone was recorded a few times. The rearrangement links TRBV7-9 to TRBJ1-1, with D perhaps TRBD1 (5 bases). The germline V and J ends were trimmed by 3 bases and 3 bases, with 14 bases remaining between them. CDR3 size: 15 residues. Germline V CDR1 and CDR2: SEHNR, FQNEAQ (reference sequence). The CDR3 is CASSFAGRGDTEAFF. In DNA form, the CDR3 reads TGTGCCAGCAGCTTTGCAGGGAGGGGAGACACTGAAGCTTTCTTT.

The chain recombines TRBV19 with TRBJ1-5; TRBD1 matches 7 bases. Germline-derived CDR1 and CDR2 are LNHDA and SQIVND (reference sequence). V shed 3 bases and J 7 bases; nucleotides not matched to a gene: 3. CDR3 length equals 13 residues. The DNA for the CDR3 is TGTGCCAGTAGTATGAGACAGGGACAGCCCCAGCATTTT. It encodes CASSMRQGQPQHF.

The rearrangement joins TRBV14 to TRBJ1-2; no clear D. V was cut by 0 bases and J by 6 bases, with 17 bases left in between. From germline, CDR1 is SGHDN and CDR2 FVKESK. The CDR3 runs to 16 residues. The CDR3 spells CASSQEGPGSLNGYTF. The CDR3 DNA is TGTGCCAGCAGCCAAGAAGGGCCGGGCTCCTTGAATGGCTACACCTTC. Combining the CDR3 with reference TRBV14 and TRBJ1-2 gives the whole variable domain EAGVTQFPSHSVIEKGQTVTLRCDPISGHDNLYWYRRVMGKEIKFLLHFVKESKQDESGMPNNRFLAERTGGTYSTLKVQPAELEDSGVYFCASSQEGPGSLNGYTFGSGTRLTVV.

The chain joins TRBV28 to TRBJ1-5, with TRBD1 as a possible D gene (6 bases). Germline values: CDR1 MDHEN, CDR2 SYDVKM. With 2 bases removed from V and 0 bases from J, the gap between germline ends came to 23 bases. The length of the CDR3 is 20 residues. The CDR3 bases are TGTGCCAGCAGTTTAACCCCAGGGGACTTCATTCGGGATAGCAATCAGCCCCAGCATTTT. It codes for CASSLTPGDFIRDSNQPQHF.

Of note for this clone: The sample holds other DNA sequences that translate to the same CDR3. V gene TRBV28 combines with J gene TRBJ2-6; D possibly corresponds to TRBD2 (6 bases). With 7 bases removed from V and 4 bases from J, the gap between germline ends came to 11 bases. The CDR3 runs 14 residues. CDR1 MDHEN and CDR2 SYDVKM come from the germline V gene. The CDR3 DNA reads TGTGCCAGCACTCGGGGGTCCGGGGCCAACGTCCTGACTTTC. Translating gives CASTRGSGANVLTF.

This clone was observed a handful of times. The chain combines TRBV30 with TRBJ1-4; D ambiguous. Per the germline V gene, CDR1 is GTSNPN and CDR2 is SVGIG (reference sequence). The V end lost 0 bases, the J end lost 5 bases, and 10 bases lay between the germline ends. This CDR3 region has 14 residues. The CDR3 reads CAWSVLGGNEKLFF. CDR3 nucleotide sequence: TGTGCCTGGAGTGTATTGGGAGGGAATGAAAAACTGTTTTTT.

This clone showed up just once. The J gene is TRBJ2-3, the V gene TRBV28, with D perhaps matching TRBD1 (5 bases). The CDR3 spans 15 residues. From germline, CDR1 is MDHEN and CDR2 SYDVKM. Trimming stripped 4 bases from V and 0 bases from J, with 11 bases between. The CDR3, as DNA: TGTGCCAGCAGTTCCGGACAAACTAGCACAGATACGCAGTATTTT. Translating it yields CASSSGQTSTDTQYF.

This clone was counted only a few times. This specimen includes other DNA sequences encoding the same CDR3. This chain joins TRBV2 and TRBJ1-1, with a weak D call TRBD1 (5 bases). This CDR3 has 11 residues. The V end lost 3 bases, the J end lost 10 bases, and 9 bases lay between the germline ends. CDR1 is SNHLY and CDR2 is FYNNEI in the germline V gene. The CDR3 region is CASSEGGVAFF. The CDR3, as DNA: TGTGCCAGCAGTGAGGGGGGGGTAGCTTTCTTT.

CDR3 in DNA: TGCAGCGTTGAATTTAGTATGTGGGGTACGCAGTATTTT. It translates to CSVEFSMWGTQYF. V and J are TRBV29-1 and TRBJ2-3; D is unclear. Germline values: CDR1 SQVTM, CDR2 ANQGSEA. V lost 2 bases to trimming and J lost 8 bases, with 14 bases between them. The CDR3 is 13 amino acids.

V gene TRBV5-4 combines with J gene TRBJ2-5; TRBD1 matches at 7 bases. V lost 3 bases to trimming and J lost 4 bases; unmatched junction nucleotides: 6. CDR3 length: 14 residues. CDR1 is SGHNT and CDR2 is YYREEE in the germline V gene (reference sequence). In nucleotides, the CDR3 is TGTGCCAGCAGCTCTAAGGGGGCTCGAGAGACCCAGTACTTC. This translates into CASSSKGARETQYF.

The chain couples TRBV2 to TRBJ1-6, with a weak D call TRBD1 (5 bases). V lost 3 bases and J lost 11, with 17 bases in between. The CDR3 has 15 residues. Germline lookup yields CDR1 SNHLY and CDR2 FYNNEI. The chain's CDR3 is CASSDGGGFPPPLHF. The CDR3 nucleotides are TGTGCCAGCAGTGATGGGGGGGGTTTTCCCCCACCCCTCCACTTT.

The V and J genes are TRBV10-3 and TRBJ2-1; D assignment may be TRBD1 or TRBD2 (6 bases each). The V end was cut by 9 bases, the J end by 6 bases, with 9 bases between. The V gene's germline CDR1 is ENHRY and CDR2 SYGVKD. The CDR3 is 11 residues long. CDR3 in amino acids: CAIGGGNEQFF. DNA for the CDR3: TGTGCCATTGGAGGGGGCAATGAGCAGTTCTTC.

The V call is TRBV7-2, the J call TRBJ1-3; D is unresolved. Between the trimmed V and J ends, which lost 1 base and 2 bases, there was a span of 9 bases. The CDR3 is 15 amino acids. Germline CDR1 reads SGHTA; CDR2 reads FQGNSA. The CDR3 loop is CASSLVGPAGNTIYF. CDR3 nucleotides: TGTGCCAGCAGCTTAGTAGGACCAGCTGGAAACACCATATATTTT.

V is TRBV2 and J is TRBJ2-7; maybe TRBD2 (7 bases). Trimming removed 0 bases from V and 3 bases from J, with 18 bases in between. In germline, CDR1 is SNHLY, CDR2 FYNNEI. The CDR3 is made up of 17 amino acids. The CDR3 protein is CASSEARGPSVNYEQYF. The CDR3 DNA is TGTGCCAGCAGTGAAGCGCGGGGGCCCTCGGTTAACTACGAGCAGTACTTC.

This chain links TRBV28 with TRBJ2-5, with 9 bases aligning to TRBD2. CDR3 length equals 13 residues. The ends lost 5 bases at V and 5 bases at J; junction bases unmatched: 3. From germline, CDR1 is MDHEN and CDR2 SYDVKM. The CDR3 loop is CASSRREGETQYF. CDR3 nucleotides: TGTGCCAGCAGTCGGCGGGAGGGGGAGACCCAGTACTTC.